A selection of T cell receptor beta chains follows, all from one sample in a study of cytomegalovirus exposure and HLA in healthy donors. The method was immunoSEQ multiplex PCR; TCRdb's version includes in-frame clones alone and lacks a portion of them. In the table there are roughly 100,000 clones, around 83% of which are singletons. What was sequenced was PBMCs. These receptors originate from a woman younger than 30 in good health and CMV-seropositive. CDR3s include the opening cysteine and the closing phenylalanine or tryptophan. Fields, in order: D gene, J gene, V gene, CDR3 length, clone size, CDR3 protein, CDR3 DNA. A D gene is named only where the DNA matches it firmly. The size entry is marked missing in some rows and otherwise reads once, few, many or a size class.

>TRBD1|TRBJ2-5|TRBV2|14|once
CATRQGAQEETQYF
TGTGCCACACGACAGGGGGCGCAAGAAGAGACCCAGTACTTC
>.|TRBJ1-2|TRBV5-1|11|.
CASRRGYGYTF
TGCGCCAGCCGCAGGGGCTATGGCTACACCTTC
>TRBD1|TRBJ1-2|TRBV27|13|.
CASRTTGAMGYTF
TGTGCCAGCAGGACGACAGGGGCTATGGGCTACACCTTC
>.|TRBJ2-3|TRBV7-3|14|.
CASGLLGSTDTQYF
TGTGCCAGCGGTTTACTAGGCAGCACAGATACGCAGTATTTT
>.|TRBJ1-5|TRBV27|13|once
CASRAGGNQPQHF
TGTGCCAGCAGAGCAGGGGGCAATCAGCCCCAGCATTTT
>TRBD2|TRBJ2-3|TRBV19|16|.
CASSILAGGRTDTQYF
TGTGCCAGTAGTATCCTAGCGGGGGGACGCACAGATACGCAGTATTTT
>.|TRBJ1-4|TRBV5-1|14|.
CASSGGTGNEKLFF
TGCGCCAGCAGCGGCGGGACGGGTAATGAAAAACTGTTTTTT
>.|TRBJ2-7|TRBV6-6|12|.
CASSPGNDEQYF
TGTGCCAGCAGTCCGGGTAACGACGAGCAGTACTTC
>TRBD2|TRBJ2-4|TRBV5-6|15|.
CASSLAGGPKNIQYF
TGTGCCAGCAGCTTGGCGGGGGGGCCCAAAAACATTCAGTACTTC
>.|TRBJ1-1|TRBV18|16|.
CASSPNRVDMNTEAFF
TGTGCCAGCTCACCGAACAGGGTGGATATGAACACTGAAGCTTTCTTT
>TRBD2|TRBJ2-1|TRBV5-4|15|once
CASSLGERGGQKQFF
TGTGCCAGCAGCTTGGGCGAGCGGGGGGGCCAAAAGCAGTTCTTC
>TRBD1|TRBJ2-2|TRBV6-6|16|.
CASSSPPGTGDGELFF
TGTGCCAGCAGCTCCCCCCCTGGGACAGGGGACGGGGAGCTGTTTTTT
>TRBD1|TRBJ2-1|TRBV19|15|.
CASSPWTGEVNEQFF
TGTGCCAGTAGTCCGTGGACAGGGGAGGTCAATGAGCAGTTCTTC
>TRBD2|TRBJ2-7|TRBV4-2|15|.
CASSGLAGEMNEQYF
TGTGCCAGCAGCGGGCTAGCGGGAGAGATGAACGAGCAGTACTTC
>.|TRBJ1-1|TRBV20-1|11|once
CSGRLGQKAFF
TGCAGTGGTAGACTAGGACAGAAAGCTTTCTTT
>.|TRBJ1-1|TRBV19|11|.
CASSWGVEAFF
TGTGCCAGTAGTTGGGGGGTTGAAGCTTTCTTT
>.|TRBJ2-3|TRBV2|14|.
CASSYGHFTNTQYF
TGTGCCAGCAGTTATGGACATTTTACAAATACGCAGTATTTT
>TRBD1|TRBJ1-5|TRBV2|14|.
CASSSGQGAQPQHF
TGTGCCAGCAGTTCGGGACAGGGGGCACAGCCCCAGCATTTT
>TRBD2|TRBJ2-2|TRBV19|15|.
CASSIEASGTGELFF
TGTGCCAGTAGTATAGAGGCTAGCGGGACCGGGGAGCTGTTTTTT
>TRBD2|TRBJ2-1|TRBV19|19|.
CASSGRTSGRARLIYEQFF
TGTGCCAGTAGTGGTAGGACTAGCGGGAGGGCCCGGCTCATCTATGAGCAGTTCTTC
>.|TRBJ1-4|TRBV27|18|.
CASSLSSETFSPNEKLFF
TGTGCCAGCAGTTTATCGTCGGAGACCTTTTCCCCGAATGAAAAACTGTTTTTT
>.|TRBJ2-7|TRBV4-1|14|once
CASSQEPGTGEQYF
TGCGCCAGCAGCCAAGAACCGGGAACGGGGGAGCAGTACTTC
>TRBD2|TRBJ2-1|TRBV4-1|21|.
CASTPTTLSNSGRTRYNEQFF
TGCGCCAGCACCCCTACTACACTATCGAATAGCGGGAGGACCCGTTACAATGAGCAGTTCTTC
>.|TRBJ2-7|TRBV2|12|few
CASHLGGVKADF
TGTGCCAGCCACCTCGGAGGGGTGAAGGCGGACTTC
>.|TRBJ2-1|TRBV5-8|15|once
CASSFTGTIDNEQFF
TGTGCCAGCAGCTTCACCGGGACAATTGACAATGAGCAGTTCTTC
>TRBD1|TRBJ2-1|TRBV5-1|15|.
CASSIRTGEYNEQFF
TGCGCCAGCAGTATTAGGACAGGGGAATACAATGAGCAGTTCTTC
>.|TRBJ1-1|TRBV9|15|once
CASSVQGNMNTEAFF
TGTGCCAGCAGCGTGCAGGGTAACATGAACACTGAAGCTTTCTTT
>TRBD1|TRBJ1-2|TRBV11-2|13|.
CASSSTGSYGYTF
TGTGCCAGCAGCTCGACAGGGAGCTATGGCTACACCTTC
>.|TRBJ1-1|TRBV13|14|.
CASTEGRGNTEAFF
TGTGCCAGCACCGAAGGCCGGGGGAACACTGAAGCTTTCTTT
>TRBD1|TRBJ1-5|TRBV6-1|13|.
CASRTGGNQPQHF
TGTGCCAGCAGGACAGGGGGCAATCAGCCCCAGCATTTT
>TRBD1|TRBJ2-5|TRBV11-3|14|.
CASSLHRGQETQYF
TGTGCCAGCAGCCTCCACAGGGGCCAAGAGACCCAGTACTTC
>.|TRBJ1-1|TRBV5-1|13|.
CASSSQGFAEAFF
TGCGCCAGCAGCTCCCAGGGGTTCGCTGAAGCTTTCTTT
>TRBD2|TRBJ2-7|TRBV9|17|.
CASSLGGEAGRSYEQYF
TGTGCCAGCAGCCTTGGGGGGGAGGCGGGGAGGTCCTACGAGCAGTACTTC
>TRBD1|TRBJ1-6|TRBV5-1|15|.
CASSSQGPYNSPLHF
TGCGCCAGCAGCTCACAGGGGCCGTATAATTCACCCCTCCACTTT
>.|TRBJ2-7|TRBV21-1|15|once
CASSSRDRGSYEQYF
TGTGCCAGCTCCTCTAGGGACAGGGGCTCCTACGAGCAGTACTTC
>TRBD2|TRBJ2-7|TRBV5-1|17|.
CASSLAATSGGNYEQYF
TGCGCCAGCAGCTTGGCAGCGACTAGCGGGGGGAACTACGAGCAGTACTTC
>.|TRBJ2-7|TRBV7-8|15|.
CASTYSGETTYEQYF
TGTGCCAGCACCTATTCAGGGGAGACAACCTACGAGCAGTACTTC
>.|TRBJ2-3|TRBV19|15|.
CASVRGPGPTDTQYF
TGTGCCAGCGTCAGGGGTCCGGGCCCCACAGATACGCAGTATTTT
>.|TRBJ2-7|TRBV6-5|13|.
CASRSTGAYEQYF
TGTGCCAGCAGGTCGACAGGAGCCTACGAGCAGTACTTC
>TRBD1|TRBJ2-6|TRBV11-3|19|.
CASSLPIGGLNSGANVLTF
TGTGCCAGCAGCTTACCGATAGGGGGCCTAAACTCTGGGGCCAACGTCCTGACTTTC
>.|TRBJ2-7|TRBV11-3|13|.
CASSLGGFYEQYF
TGTGCCAGCAGCTTGGGCGGGTTTTACGAGCAGTACTTC
>.|TRBJ2-7|TRBV9|15|.
CASSVGAGDGYEQYF
TGTGCCAGCAGCGTCGGGGCAGGGGACGGCTACGAGCAGTACTTC
>.|TRBJ2-3|TRBV30|13|few
CAWSVLSPDTQYF
TGTGCCTGGAGTGTACTGAGCCCAGATACGCAGTATTTT
>TRBD1|TRBJ2-1|TRBV6-4|14|once
CASSQDREVHEQFF
TGTGCCAGCAGTCAGGACAGGGAGGTCCATGAGCAGTTCTTC
>TRBD1|TRBJ1-1|TRBV19|18|.
CASSISRYRGYMNTEAFF
TGTGCCAGTAGTATTTCCCGTTACAGGGGATACATGAACACTGAAGCTTTCTTT
>.|TRBJ1-1|TRBV6-1|13|once
CASSGTWPTEAFF
TGTGCCAGCAGTGGCACGTGGCCTACTGAAGCTTTCTTT
>TRBD2|TRBJ2-7|TRBV7-9|17|.
CASSRNLAEALLYEQYF
TGTGCCAGCAGCCGGAACCTAGCGGAGGCCCTGCTCTACGAGCAGTACTTC
>.|TRBJ1-3|TRBV29-1|14|.
CSVEEAQGGNTIYF
TGCAGCGTTGAAGAAGCACAGGGTGGAAACACCATATATTTT
>TRBD2|TRBJ2-7|TRBV2|13|.
CASSSGGPYEQYF
TGTGCCAGCAGTTCGGGGGGACCCTACGAGCAGTACTTC
>.|TRBJ2-3|TRBV4-2|15|.
CASSHDIRSTDTQYF
TGTGCCAGCAGCCACGACATTAGGAGCACAGATACGCAGTATTTT
>.|TRBJ2-7|TRBV2|17|.
CASSQSGPEAGGNEQYF
TGTGCCAGCAGTCAGTCCGGCCCCGAAGCGGGCGGCAACGAGCAGTACTTC
>.|TRBJ2-2|TRBV18|13|few
CASSPRGRGELFF
TGTGCCAGCTCACCACGTGGCCGCGGGGAGCTGTTTTTT
>.|TRBJ2-3|TRBV28|14|.
CASTSPHPTDTQYF
TGTGCCAGCACATCCCCCCATCCCACAGATACGCAGTATTTT
>.|TRBJ2-7|TRBV11-2|17|.
CASSSISGERISYEQYF
TGTGCCAGCAGTTCTATCTCGGGGGAGCGCATTTCTTACGAGCAGTACTTC
>.|TRBJ2-5|TRBV5-4|15|.
CASSSRTATGETQYF
TGTGCCAGCAGCTCCCGGACTGCGACGGGAGAGACCCAGTACTTC
>.|TRBJ2-5|TRBV29-1|15|.
CSVEFQGGEQETQYF
TGCAGCGTTGAATTTCAGGGCGGGGAGCAAGAGACCCAGTACTTC
>TRBD1|TRBJ1-4|TRBV6-1|16|few
CASSETTGTGGEKLFF
TGTGCCAGCAGTGAAACCACCGGGACAGGGGGGGAAAAACTGTTTTTT